This T cell receptor beta chain was observed in a study of blood T cell repertoires in COVID-19 (dated by TCRdb to the early 2020s). Regarding the study in general: Collaborator samples came from the United States, Italy and Spain and covered acute and convalescent phases of COVID-19. Where HLA class I and class II types were available, the types were taken from metadata supplied by the sample provider, not from assay-based typing. The samples were drawn from two sources: the first 160 participants of the ongoing ImmuneRACE study, and fewer than 1,500 subjects contributed by 6 global collaborators. The prospective study material was composed of cDNA or gDNA derived from T cells, B-cell-depleted T cells, or PBMCs. The repertoires were made available in a free public database intended to serve as a resource for research on the immune response to SARS-CoV-2. Deeply sampled blood TCRbeta repertoires from subjects exposed to, actively infected with, or recovered from COVID-19 were included in the dataset. The sample metadata nearly always contained a de-identified subject ID, COVID-19 status, age in years and sex.

Each collaborating institution followed its own protocols to collect whole blood in K2EDTA tubes. For TCRbeta analysis, collaborator samples were shipped as frozen whole blood, as isolated PBMCs, or as DNA extracted from either sample type. The study at large found these results: Clinical and demographic metadata were provided uncurated, with the amount varying by source and participant.

Regarding this clone: Its antigen has not been determined. No base qualities exist here, and no much larger clone lies one base off it.

TCRbeta CDR3 regions were amplified from genomic DNA by means of the immunoSEQ Assay, a bias-controlled multiplex PCR. The original pipeline was this. The number of nucleated cells in each sample was estimated from the amplification of reference gene primers within the assay. To quantify the absolute abundance of each unique TCRbeta CDR3 rearrangement, sequence reads were collapsed and filtered. For each sample, productive Simpson clonality was calculated by taking the square root of Simpson's diversity index across productive rearrangements. Held by TCRdb, this immuneACCESS table contains in-frame sequences only and omits some clones. Under half of the omission traces to an unresolved V gene where checked; the cause of the rest is unknown. That table gives V, J and clone size, and the DNA gave D and trimming. The sample table shows 150,000 to 200,000 clones, and 90% are seen once. Approximately 0.48% of the sample is held by the ten biggest clonotypes.

The sequence derives from a man aged 50 or older with acute or convalescent COVID-19. The sequenced material came from peripheral blood.

The CDR3 reads as follows: CSASGTGNSNQPQHF. The sequenced DNA is TGCAGTGCTAGTGGGACAGGGAATAGCAATCAGCCCCAGCATTTT. The rearranged chain carries TRBV20-1 and TRBJ1-5, with 9 bases aligning to TRBD1. V lost 3 bases and J lost 0 bases, and the count of bases not matched to a germline gene is 3. The CDR3 runs 15 amino acids, cysteine and phenylalanine included. Only the CDR3 region is kept as DNA, spanning 45 bases read in frame from base 1. From a lookup of the germline V gene (reference sequence), CDR1 and CDR2 are DFQATT and SNEGSKA.